This T cell receptor (beta chain) emerged from a study of blood T cell repertoires in COVID-19. The CDR3 consists of 16 residues. Germline lookup yields CDR1 SGHRS and CDR2 YFSETQ. J gave up 3 bases and V 5 bases, and 13 bases lay outside the gene matches. In the original analysis: Researchers report that nucleated cell counts were estimated from reference gene primer amplification. Some clones are missing from TCRdb's copy, which holds only in-frame ones; the method was immunoSEQ multiplex PCR. The V and J calls and clone size come from that table; D and trimming were worked out from the DNA. Of tens of thousands of clones in the sample, over 75% were seen once.

The specimen was peripheral blood. The gene calls are TRBV5-1 and TRBJ1-1; 7 positions match TRBD1. The clonotype comes from a man aged 80 or over with acute or convalescent COVID-19. The CDR3 DNA reads TGCGCCAGCAGTATCGACAGGGCACCTAAGGACACTGAAGCTTTCTTT. Its translation is CASSIDRAPKDTEAFF. The full variable domain, completed using reference TRBV5-1 and TRBJ1-1, is KAGVTQTPRYLIKTRGQQVTLSCSPISGHRSVSWYQQTPGQGLQFLFEYFSETQRNKGNFPGRFSGRQFSNSRSEMNVSTLELGDSALYLCASSIDRAPKDTEAFFGQGTRLTVV.